The 26 T cell receptor beta chains below come from one sample, sequenced in a study of graft-versus-host responses after intestinal transplantation. Sequencing was performed with immunoSEQ multiplex PCR; in TCRdb, only in-frame clones are kept and a portion is missing. The sample shows over 60,000 clones, about nine tenths of them seen only once. Sequenced material: bone marrow, taken roughly 110 weeks after intestinal transplantation. Source of these receptors: a human patient who received an intestinal transplant, so some T cells may come from the graft donor.

The chain is built from TRBV7-3 and TRBJ2-2; TRBD2 aligns across 8 bases. V dropped 8 bases and J dropped 6; count of bases not matched to a gene: 11. This CDR3 is 15 amino acids long. Germline V lookup: CDR1 SGHTA, CDR2 FQGTGA. CDR3 in amino acids: CASSSGPHGAGELFF. CDR3 bases: TGTGCCAGCTCTAGCGGGCCCCATGGGGCCGGGGAGCTGTTTTTT. The full variable domain, completed using reference TRBV7-3 and TRBJ2-2, is GAGVSQTPSNKVTEKGKYVELRCDPISGHTALYWYRQSLGQGPEFLIYFQGTGAADDSGLPNDRFFAVRPEGSVSTLKIQRTERGDSAVYLCASSSGPHGAGELFFGEGSRLTVL.

This clone is a singleton in its sample. This chain uses TRBV5-1 with TRBJ2-1; 13 positions agree with TRBD2. CDR1 and CDR2 (germline): SGHRS, YFSETQ. Germline trimming cut 6 bases from V and 5 bases from J; bases unmatched to any gene: 5. The length of the CDR3 is 15 residues. For the CDR3, the DNA is TGCGCCAGCACTTCCGGGACTAGCGGGAACAATGAGCAGTTCTTC. This gives the protein CASTSGTSGNNEQFF.

The rearrangement links TRBV30 to TRBJ2-6; 8 bases map to TRBD1. V lost 8 bases to trimming and J lost 0 bases; unmatched junction nucleotides: 0. The CDR3 is 13 amino acids. Germline values: CDR1 GTSNPN, CDR2 SVGIG (reference sequence). The CDR3 region has the DNA TGTGCCGGGACAGGCTCTGGGGCCAACGTCCTGACTTTC. Its translation: CAGTGSGANVLTF.

This chain's CDR3 is CATSPGTQETQYF. The CDR3 DNA is TGCGCCACCTCGCCGGGAACGCAAGAGACCCAGTACTTC. The chain uses TRBV5-1 and TRBJ2-5, with a weak D call TRBD2 (5 bases). CDR3 length: 13 amino acids. Trimming stripped 9 bases from V and 2 bases from J, with 14 bases between. Germline CDR1 is SGHRS and CDR2 is YFSETQ.

The genes are TRBV7-6 and TRBJ2-5, with D maybe TRBD2 (6 bases). V dropped 5 bases and J dropped 3 bases, with 22 bases sitting between them. The CDR3 is 17 amino acids. CDR1 and CDR2 from the germline V gene are SGHVS and FNYEAQ. In nucleotides, the CDR3 is TGTGCCAGCAGCGCCACAGTTCCCACTAGCAGTGAAGAGACCCAGTACTTC. Its translation is CASSATVPTSSEETQYF.

CDR3 protein: CASSPTQGVTEAFF. In DNA, the CDR3 is TGTGCCAGCAGCCCAACCCAGGGGGTCACTGAAGCTTTCTTT. The chain recombines TRBV14 with TRBJ1-1; 7 bases line up with TRBD1. This CDR3 spans 14 amino acids. Trimming removed 4 bases from V and 4 bases from J; junction bases left unmatched: 6. From germline, CDR1 is SGHDN and CDR2 FVKESK. The variable domain in full, with the rest retrieved from reference TRBV14 and TRBJ1-1, is EAGVTQFPSHSVIEKGQTVTLRCDPISGHDNLYWYRRVMGKEIKFLLHFVKESKQDESGMPNNRFLAERTGGTYSTLKVQPAELEDSGVYFCASSPTQGVTEAFFGQGTRLTVV.

The chain has TRBV5-4 and TRBJ2-1; 7 bases align to TRBD2. Germline V gives CDR1 SGHNT, CDR2 YYREEE (reference sequence). This CDR3 has 15 residues. V lost 0 bases, J lost 5 bases, and 5 bases stayed unmatched. CDR3 sequence: CASSLDAGDDNEQFF. CDR3 nucleotide sequence: TGTGCCAGCAGCTTGGACGCGGGAGATGACAATGAGCAGTTCTTC.

This sequence joins TRBV7-9 and TRBJ2-7, with D hard to call. The CDR3 extends over 13 amino acids. Germline V gene sequence: CDR1 SEHNR, CDR2 FQNEAQ (reference sequence). V was cut by 0 bases and J by 0 bases, with 3 bases left in between. This CDR3 is CASSLAISYEQYF. The DNA of the CDR3 is TGTGCCAGCAGCTTAGCGATCTCCTACGAGCAGTACTTC.

This chain links TRBV7-9 with TRBJ2-7; D is ambiguous. Trimming shortened V by 4 bases and J by 2 bases, and 9 bases separated the two germline ends. Germline CDR1 SEHNR, CDR2 FQNEAQ (reference sequence). The CDR3 has 13 residues. CDR3 sequence (DNA): TGTGCCAGCAGCTCCCTAGACACCTACGAGCAGTACTTC. Amino acids: CASSSLDTYEQYF.

CDR3 nucleotides: TGTGCCAGCAACGCTCCTAGCACAGATACGCAGTATTTT. This sequence encodes CASNAPSTDTQYF. The J gene is TRBJ2-3, the V gene TRBV9, with unresolved D. The CDR3 sequence is 13 residues long. Germline V gene sequence: CDR1 SGDLS, CDR2 YYNGEE. Trimming cost V 6 bases and J 0 bases, with 8 bases left between them.

This chain links TRBV6-5 with TRBJ1-2, with D unclear. Germline loops: CDR1 MNHEY, CDR2 SVGAGI. The CDR3 spans 15 residues. Deletions cut 0 bases from V and 2 bases from J, with 10 bases between. The CDR3 nucleotides read TGTGCCAGCAGTTACTCGATCGGCAGCAACTATGGCTACACCTTC. This codes for CASSYSIGSNYGYTF.

The chain uses TRBV6-5 and TRBJ1-1, with TRBD1 matching 8 bases. V was pared by 4 bases and J by 4 bases, with 2 bases of the junction left unmatched. The CDR3 is 13 amino acids. CDR1 MNHEY and CDR2 SVGAGI come from the germline V gene. CDR3 loop: CASSSQGGTEAFF. The CDR3 coding sequence is TGTGCCAGCAGTTCACAGGGGGGCACTGAAGCTTTCTTT.

CDR3: CASSLGRGTTEAFF. CDR3 in DNA: TGTGCCAGCAGCCTAGGCCGGGGGACCACTGAAGCTTTCTTT. The chain recombines TRBV11-1 with TRBJ1-1; perhaps TRBD1 as D (5 bases). The V and J ends lost 5 bases and 4 bases respectively, with 14 bases between them. The CDR3 covers 14 residues. Per germline, CDR1 SGHAT and CDR2 FQDESV (reference sequence).

This chain connects TRBV6-6 to TRBJ1-5, with D maybe TRBD1 (6 bases). This CDR3 spans 14 amino acids. Germline V gene lookup returns CDR1 MNHNY and CDR2 SVGAGI (reference sequence). V gave up 6 bases and J gave up 4 bases, with 13 bases separating them. Here the CDR3 DNA reads TGTGCCAGCAGGCCCCGGGGGGCGAATCAGCCCCAGCATTTT. Encoded protein: CASRPRGANQPQHF.

The chain uses TRBV2 and TRBJ1-6; the match to TRBD1 covers 8 bases. Germline lookup yields CDR1 SNHLY and CDR2 FYNNEI. The CDR3 extends over 17 amino acids. V was pared by 2 bases and J by 14 bases, with 17 bases of the junction left unmatched. CDR3 loop: CASSESNPRDRWPTLHF. CDR3 DNA sequence: TGTGCCAGCAGTGAATCTAACCCCCGGGACAGGTGGCCGACCCTCCACTTT.

The CDR3, as DNA: TGCGCCAGCAGCCAAGGAAAAGGGGCCGGGGCCAGCTCCTACAATGAGCAGTTCTTC. It translates to CASSQGKGAGASSYNEQFF. The chain has TRBV4-1 and TRBJ2-1; D possibly uses TRBD1 or TRBD2 (5 bases each). The CDR3 loop spans 19 amino acids. The V end was cut by 1 base, the J end by 0 bases, with 19 bases between. Germline V gene lookup returns CDR1 MGHRA and CDR2 YSYEKL.

This clone was detected only once. This chain links TRBV9 with TRBJ2-3; D is undetermined. The CDR3 consists of 15 residues. Germline assignment: CDR1 SGDLS and CDR2 YYNGEE. V was pared by 0 bases and J by 4 bases, with 12 bases between. Written as DNA, the CDR3 is TGTGCCAGCAGCGTAGTCCGGTCCGGCTCAGATACGCAGTATTTT. The encoded protein is CASSVVRSGSDTQYF.

The V call is TRBV11-2, the J call TRBJ1-5; D unresolved. The CDR3 totals 13 residues. V gave up 5 bases and J gave up 1 base, with 6 bases separating them. Germline-derived CDR1 and CDR2 are SGHAT and FQNNGV. This CDR3 reads CASSPLSNQPQHF. For the CDR3, the DNA is TGTGCCAGCAGCCCCCTCAGCAATCAGCCCCAGCATTTT.

The rearrangement links TRBV7-9 to TRBJ2-1; D unresolved. This CDR3 is 16 amino acids long. Germline CDR1 SEHNR, CDR2 FQNEAQ (reference sequence). V was clipped by 5 bases and J by 0 bases, with 14 bases between them. CDR3 loop: CASSPPISPSYNEQFF. CDR3 sequence (DNA): TGTGCCAGCAGCCCCCCCATCTCTCCCTCCTACAATGAGCAGTTCTTC.

In regard to this clone: The sample carries other DNA sequences with the same CDR3. V and J are TRBV11-1 and TRBJ1-5; no clear D. CDR3 length: 13 residues. V was cut by 2 bases and J by 10 bases, with 12 bases left in between. The germline CDR1 and CDR2 sequences are SGHAT and FQDESV (reference sequence). CDR3 bases: TGTGCCAGCAGCTTATACGAGGGTCAACCCCAGCATTTT. This codes for CASSLYEGQPQHF.

The J gene is TRBJ2-7, the V gene TRBV5-4; no reliable D call. Germline CDR1 is SGHNT and CDR2 is YYREEE (reference sequence). V gave up 0 bases and J gave up 2 bases, with 12 bases separating them. CDR3 length: 15 residues. The CDR3 nucleotides are TGTGCCAGCAGCTTGGGGGATGATATGGCCTACGAGCAGTACTTC. It yields the protein CASSLGDDMAYEQYF.

The chain couples TRBV7-2 to TRBJ1-4; D unresolved. Trimming pared 5 bases from V and 5 bases from J, leaving 15 bases between. The CDR3 covers 15 residues. The V gene's germline CDR1 is SGHTA and CDR2 FQGNSA. The CDR3 region has the DNA TGTGCCAGCAGCCTAGATCTCGCCAGGAATGAAAAACTGTTTTTT. Amino acid sequence: CASSLDLARNEKLFF.

The rearrangement links TRBV19 to TRBJ1-5; 10 nucleotides agree with TRBD1. With V trimmed by 10 bases and J by 0 bases, 12 bases remained unmatched. This CDR3 region has 17 residues. CDR1 and CDR2 from the germline V gene are LNHDA and SQIVND (reference sequence). The CDR3 spells CATPGQGDTYSNQPQHF. In DNA form, the CDR3 reads TGTGCCACCCCCGGACAGGGGGACACATATAGCAATCAGCCCCAGCATTTT.

A note on this clone: The junction and the germline gene differ at one end; a read error may be behind it. The rearrangement joins TRBV5-5 to TRBJ1-1; D is possibly TRBD1 (5 bases). The length of the CDR3 is 16 residues. Germline V gene data show CDR1 as SGHKS and CDR2 as YYEKEE (reference sequence). As DNA, the CDR3 is TGTGCCAGCACCTTGTTCGGGGCCGCAGGGAACACTGAAGCTTTCTTT. Amino acid sequence: CASTLFGAAGNTEAFF.

This chain connects TRBV4-1 to TRBJ1-5; perhaps TRBD1 as D (5 bases). V lost 4 bases and J 1 base, leaving 14 bases between the germline ends. Per germline, CDR1 MGHRA and CDR2 YSYEKL. The CDR3 contains 16 residues. Here the CDR3 DNA reads TGCGCCAGCAGCCCCCCGCCCGGGACCAGCAATCAGCCCCAGCATTTT. Translating it yields CASSPPPGTSNQPQHF.

The V and J genes are TRBV7-3 and TRBJ2-2; 8 bases match TRBD1. Germline V gene data show CDR1 as SGHTA and CDR2 as FQGTGA. V shed 3 bases, J shed 7 bases, and the junction held 10 bases outside the gene matches. CDR3 length: 16 amino acids. In nucleotides, the CDR3 is TGTGCCAGCAGCTTTCATCCGGGGACAGGCGTCGGGGAGCTGTTTTTT. Amino acids: CASSFHPGTGVGELFF.